This is a list of T cell receptor beta chains from one sample in a study of CD8+ T cells in alopecia areata. Repertoires were generated with immunoSEQ multiplex PCR, while TCRdb's copy carries only in-frame clones and drops some. Among approximately 150,000 clones listed, 55% were seen once. Sequenced: CD4+ T cells sorted from blood. The receptors stem from a human donor in good health. Each CDR3 is given with its conserved first and last residue. The D gene is left open where the match is weak. The size entry is marked missing in some rows and otherwise reads once, few, many or a size class.

size	D	J	V	CDR3	DNA
NA	NA	TRBJ2-1	TRBV12-5	CASGLMQGSYNEQFF	TGTGCTAGTGGTTTGATGCAGGGCTCCTACAATGAGCAGTTCTTC
NA	NA	TRBJ1-1	TRBV28	CASSFGGEEAFF	TGTGCCAGCAGTTTTGGTGGGGAGGAGGCTTTCTTT
few	TRBD1	TRBJ1-4	TRBV2	CASSADRVVTNEKLFF	TGTGCCAGCAGCGCGGACAGGGTGGTAACTAATGAAAAACTGTTTTTT
NA	NA	TRBJ1-1	TRBV28	CASRRRGINTEAFF	TGTGCCAGCAGACGACGGGGTATTAACACTGAAGCTTTCTTT
NA	NA	TRBJ2-1	TRBV5-1	CASSLVLQGSPQNEQFF	TGCGCCAGCAGCTTGGTCCTACAGGGCAGCCCTCAAAATGAGCAGTTCTTC
NA	TRBD2	TRBJ2-5	TRBV4-1	CASSQEGGMGTQYF	TGCGCCAGCAGCCAAGAGGGAGGGATGGGGACCCAGTACTTC
NA	NA	TRBJ2-7	TRBV7-9	CASSRINQGYEQYF	TGTGCCAGCAGCCGAATAAACCAGGGTTACGAGCAGTACTTC
few	NA	TRBJ2-3	TRBV7-9	CASSLVGPSTDTQYF	TGTGCCAGCAGCTTAGTTGGCCCCAGCACAGATACGCAGTATTTT
NA	NA	TRBJ2-7	TRBV5-1	CASSFPGVPYEQYF	TGCGCCAGCAGCTTCCCGGGAGTCCCCTACGAGCAGTACTTC
NA	NA	TRBJ1-5	TRBV29-1	CSGKGTGLERGNQPQHF	TGCAGCGGGAAAGGTACAGGGCTTGAACGGGGCAATCAGCCCCAGCATTTT
NA	NA	TRBJ2-3	TRBV29-1	CSVRAGDTQYF	TGCAGCGTCCGGGCCGGGGATACGCAGTATTTT
NA	TRBD1	TRBJ2-7	TRBV7-2	CASSRGQVFYEQYF	TGTGCCAGCAGCCGGGGACAGGTATTCTACGAGCAGTACTTC
once	NA	TRBJ2-1	TRBV28	CASSLRQGSYNEQFF	TGTGCCAGCAGTTTAAGGCAGGGGTCCTACAATGAGCAGTTCTTC
NA	NA	TRBJ2-2	TRBV9	CASSVSGRNTGELFF	TGTGCCAGCAGCGTATCCGGGCGTAACACCGGGGAGCTGTTTTTT
NA	NA	TRBJ2-7	TRBV29-1	CSVGNMGEQYF	TGCAGCGTGGGGAACATGGGCGAGCAGTACTTC
NA	NA	TRBJ1-2	TRBV7-2	CASSSTTGATGGYTF	TGTGCCAGCAGTAGCACCACAGGTGCTACCGGTGGCTACACCTTC
few	NA	TRBJ1-2	TRBV18	CASSPVGTTNYGYTF	TGTGCCAGCTCACCGGTAGGGACAACTAACTATGGCTACACCTTC
few	NA	TRBJ2-3	TRBV5-6	CASSFFVLAGTDTQYF	NA
NA	TRBD2	TRBJ2-1	TRBV11-3	CASSFGTSGEDEQFF	TGTGCCAGCAGCTTCGGGACTAGCGGGGAAGATGAGCAGTTCTTC
once	NA	TRBJ1-1	TRBV9	CASSSETGGTEAFF	TGTGCCAGCAGCTCCGAGACAGGAGGCACTGAAGCTTTCTTT
NA	NA	TRBJ1-1	TRBV29-1	CSVEDRSKAFF	TGCAGCGTTGAAGATCGGTCGAAAGCTTTCTTT
NA	NA	TRBJ2-3	TRBV9	CASSVESIDTQYF	TGTGCCAGCAGCGTAGAATCAATCGATACGCAGTATTTT
many	NA	TRBJ1-3	TRBV5-1	CASSLEVQTAGNTIYF	TGCGCCAGCAGCTTGGAGGTCCAGACAGCCGGAAACACCATATATTTT
NA	NA	TRBJ2-2	TRBV14	CASSRRRSGELFF	TGTGCCAGCAGCCGACGGCGCAGCGGGGAGCTGTTTTTT
NA	NA	TRBJ1-1	TRBV6-6	CASSGKNTEAFF	TGTGCCAGCAGCGGAAAGAACACTGAAGCTTTCTTT
many	NA	TRBJ2-1	TRBV28	CASSLYHAAAAYNEQFF	TGTGCCAGCAGTTTATATCATGCAGCCGCGGCCTACAATGAGCAGTTCTTC
once	TRBD2	TRBJ2-5	TRBV29-1	CSVTGLRGETQYF	TGCAGCGTTACGGGACTACGTGGAGAGACCCAGTACTTC
NA	NA	TRBJ2-3	TRBV11-2	CASSLTTNTQYF	TGTGCCAGCAGCTTGACGACTAATACGCAGTATTTT
NA	TRBD1	TRBJ2-7	TRBV27	CASRGKGTGLSYEQYF	TGTGCCAGCAGGGGGAAGGGGACAGGCCTGTCCTACGAGCAGTACTTC
few	NA	TRBJ2-6	TRBV28	CASSSQWAGANVLTF	TGTGCCAGCAGTTCCCAATGGGCTGGGGCCAACGTCCTGACTTTC
few	TRBD1	TRBJ2-7	TRBV5-6	CASSLRGPYEQYF	TGTGCCAGCAGCTTAAGGGGGCCCTACGAGCAGTACTTC
NA	TRBD2	TRBJ2-3	TRBV2	CASSAGSGRDRASYF	TGTGCCAGCAGTGCAGGTAGCGGGAGAGATAGGGCAAGTTATTTT
few	NA	TRBJ2-7	TRBV5-1	CASRLQVDHSYEQYF	TGCGCCAGCAGGTTGCAGGTTGACCACTCCTACGAGCAGTACTTC
NA	TRBD1	TRBJ2-7	TRBV6-5	CASSSRTGIYEQYF	TGTGCCAGCAGTTCCCGGACAGGGATTTACGAGCAGTACTTC
NA	TRBD1	TRBJ2-3	TRBV11-2	CASSLRQGAQDTQYF	TGTGCCAGCAGCTTACGACAGGGGGCGCAGGATACGCAGTATTTT
NA	NA	TRBJ2-7	TRBV5-1	CASSLSGYEQYF	TGCGCCAGCAGCTTGAGCGGCTACGAGCAGTACTTC
few	NA	TRBJ2-6	TRBV5-4	CASSYDSSGANVLTF	TGTGCCAGCAGTTATGACAGCTCTGGGGCCAACGTCCTGACTTTC
NA	NA	TRBJ1-1	TRBV29-1	CSVGQMNTEAFF	TGCAGCGTGGGACAAATGAACACTGAAGCTTTCTTT
few	TRBD2	TRBJ2-1	TRBV6-5	CASTKTSGGRNEQFF	TGTGCCAGCACCAAAACTAGCGGGGGTAGAAATGAGCAGTTCTTC
NA	TRBD2	TRBJ2-1	TRBV29-1	CSVPKGGNQFF	TGCAGCGTTCCAAAGGGAGGGAACCAGTTCTTC
NA	NA	TRBJ1-2	TRBV23-1	CASSPPGRNNYGYTF	TGCGCCAGCAGTCCCCCAGGACGGAATAACTATGGCTACACCTTC
once	NA	TRBJ2-3	TRBV15	CATSRDLGGTQYF	TGTGCCACCAGCAGAGATCTGGGGGGTACGCAGTATTTT
NA	NA	TRBJ2-3	TRBV29-1	CSVEYRLGTDTQYF	TGCAGCGTTGAATACCGTTTAGGAACAGATACGCAGTATTTT
few	NA	TRBJ2-6	TRBV29-1	CSVRETGANVLTF	TGCAGCGTCAGGGAGACAGGGGCCAACGTCCTGACTTTC
few	TRBD2	TRBJ2-3	TRBV7-9	CATQRESTDTQYF	TGTGCCACCCAGCGGGAGAGCACAGATACGCAGTATTTT